What follows are 17 T cell receptor beta chains derived from one specimen sequenced in a study of read filtering for tumor transcriptome and immune sequencing. This library used roughly 400 ng RNA and molecular barcoded adaptors spanning alpha/delta and beta/gamma chains. MiXCR, run by TCRdb on the reads, gives a single entry per CDR3 protein. The sample lists some 48,000 distinct CDR3 sequences, about 19% occurring once. The sample was a population of CD138-negative cells sorted from bone marrow. These receptors were collected from a donor at least 40 years old with multiple myeloma.

This clonotype was seen many times. This chain uses TRBV2 with TRBJ2-3; possible D gene TRBD2, 5 bases. Germline V gives CDR1 SNHLY, CDR2 FYNNEI. This CDR3 is built from 14 residues. Trimming took off 0 bases at V and 2 bases at J, with 6 bases between the two ends. The CDR3 DNA is TGTGCCAGCAGTGAAGCGCTAGCCACAGATACGCAGTATTTT. Its protein is CASSEALATDTQYF. Using reference TRBV2 and TRBJ2-3 for the parts outside the CDR3, the full variable domain is EPEVTQTPSHQVTQMGQEVILRCVPISNHLYFYWYRQILGQKVEFLVSFYNNEISEKSEIFDDQFSVERPDGSNFTLKIRSTKLEDSAMYFCASSEALATDTQYFGPGTRLTVL.

This clonotype was detected a few times. Given a much more abundant clone one base away, this may be a read error. CDR3 protein: CSVGEKRGSDTQYF. CDR3 nucleotides: TGCAGCGTTGGAGAGAAGCGCGGTTCAGATACGCAGTATTTT. This chain joins TRBV29-1 and TRBJ2-3, with no clear D. The CDR3 has 14 amino acids. In germline, CDR1 is SQVTM, CDR2 ANQGSEA. V was shortened by 4 bases and J by 4 bases, with 15 bases between the two germline ends.

Many counts were recorded for this clonotype. The chain couples TRBV2 to TRBJ2-3; 9 positions agree with TRBD1. Germline CDR1 reads SNHLY; CDR2 reads FYNNEI. The junction had 11 bases not matched to a gene; V was cut back by 8 bases and J by 2 bases. The length of the CDR3 is 16 residues. Here the CDR3 reads CASPEGQGSDTDTQYF. The CDR3 bases are TGTGCCAGCCCCGAGGGACAGGGCAGTGACACAGATACGCAGTATTTT.

This clonotype was detected ten times or more. V and J are TRBV5-1 and TRBJ2-5; 9 bases are a match to TRBD1. CDR3 length equals 16 residues. J lost 4 bases, V lost 4 bases, and 11 bases had no gene match. Germline lookup yields CDR1 SGHRS and CDR2 YFSETQ. The DNA for the CDR3 is TGCGCCAGCAGCCCCGGCTACAGGGGGCAGAGAGAGACCCAGTACTTC. This sequence encodes CASSPGYRGQRETQYF.

This clonotype was seen many times. This rearrangement joins TRBV28 to TRBJ2-2, with no clear D. Germline values: CDR1 MDHEN, CDR2 SYDVKM. This CDR3 spans 15 amino acids. V lost 7 bases and J 5 bases, leaving 17 bases between the germline ends. The CDR3 region is CASMEPSPKTGELFF. The DNA of the CDR3 is TGTGCCAGCATGGAGCCATCCCCCAAAACCGGGGAGCTGTTTTTT.

This clonotype was counted at least ten times. The rearrangement joins TRBV12-3 or TRBV12-4 to TRBJ1-5; TRBD1 might be the D (5 bases). This CDR3 region has 16 residues. The V gene lost 4 bases and the J gene lost 2 bases, with 15 bases spanning the gap. In nucleotides, the CDR3 is TGTGCCAGCAGTTCCCGGGGCATGGGAGGCAATCAGCCCCAGCATTTT. It is translated as CASSSRGMGGNQPQHF.

A few counts support this clonotype. The V call is TRBV5-1, the J call TRBJ1-4, with D unclear. V lost 0 bases and J lost 8, with 11 bases in between. CDR1 is SGHRS, CDR2 YFSETQ, per germline. This CDR3 has 14 amino acids. As DNA, the CDR3 is TGCGCCAGCAGCTTGGGAGCCAGCGGCGAAAAACTGTTTTTT. Protein product: CASSLGASGEKLFF.

On this clonotype: Likely a read error: the CDR3 ends without its conserved phenylalanine or tryptophan. This chain connects TRBV4-1 to TRBJ2-4; D is unresolved. This CDR3 comprises 14 residues. The germline V and J ends were trimmed by 4 bases and 0 bases, with 7 bases remaining between them. CDR1 is MGHRA and CDR2 is YSYEKL in the germline V gene. CDR3 amino acids: CASSRTVAKNIQYL. CDR3 DNA: TGCGCCAGCAGCCGGACGGTAGCCAAAAACATTCAGTACCTC.

Many counts were recorded for this clonotype. The chain joins TRBV28 to TRBJ2-3, with D perhaps matching TRBD2 (6 bases). CDR1 MDHEN and CDR2 SYDVKM come from the germline V gene. The V end was cut by 3 bases, the J end by 0 bases, with 13 bases between. The CDR3 is 16 amino acids. CDR3 in DNA: TGTGCCAGCAGTTTTGGAGCGGGCCCTAGCACAGATACGCAGTATTTT. Translation: CASSFGAGPSTDTQYF.

In the case of this clonotype: A read error may account for a junction end that differs from germline. V and J are TRBV7-2 and TRBJ2-1, with TRBD2 identical over 9 bases. This CDR3 comprises 14 residues. Germline V gene data show CDR1 as SGHTA and CDR2 as FQGNSA. CDR3: CASSTRSGSNGQFF. CDR3 bases: TGTGCCAGCAGCACACGTAGCGGGAGCAATGGGCAGTTCTTC.

This clonotype was detected many times. The genes are TRBV29-1 and TRBJ1-1, with unresolved D. CDR1 SQVTM and CDR2 ANQGSEA come from the germline V gene. CDR3 length: 12 amino acids. V was cut by 7 bases and J by 7 bases, with 16 bases left in between. This CDR3 is CSAQSLLDEAFF. The CDR3 DNA reads TGCAGCGCCCAATCCTTACTGGATGAAGCTTTCTTT.

Ten or more counts support this clonotype. The chain recombines TRBV29-1 with TRBJ1-1; the match to TRBD1 covers 8 bases. V lost 4 bases and J lost 0; bases outside the gene matches: 4. Germline V CDR1 and CDR2: SQVTM, ANQGSEA. The length of the CDR3 is 14 residues. The CDR3: CSVGTGKLNTEAFF. The CDR3 DNA is TGCAGCGTTGGGACAGGGAAGTTGAACACTGAAGCTTTCTTT.

The chain recombines TRBV6-5 with TRBJ1-6; 10 bases agree with TRBD1. Germline values: CDR1 MNHEY, CDR2 SVGAGI. The CDR3 extends over 17 amino acids. Trimming cost V 3 bases and J 14 bases; bases outside gene matches: 16. The DNA of the CDR3 is TGTGCCAGCAGTTATAACCGGTCGACAGGGGGCTTAACTACCCTCCACTTT. It yields the protein CASSYNRSTGGLTTLHF.

Turning to this clonotype: Possible read error: a much larger clone is one base away. The gene calls are TRBV30 and TRBJ2-7; D is undetermined. This CDR3 has 12 amino acids. Germline lookup yields CDR1 GTSNPN and CDR2 SVGIG (reference sequence). CDR3 region: CAWSGMGNEQHF. The CDR3 region has the DNA TGTGCCTGGAGTGGGATGGGGAACGAGCAGCACTTC.

With respect to this clonotype: The CDR3 does not close with the conserved phenylalanine or tryptophan, likely indicating a read error. This chain links TRBV29-1 with TRBJ2-5, with D tentatively TRBD1 (6 bases). Trimming pared 3 bases from V and 2 bases from J, leaving 13 bases between. This CDR3 comprises 14 residues. Germline values: CDR1 SQVTM, CDR2 ANQGSEA. The CDR3 here is CSVDGQGIQETQYV. The CDR3 nucleotides are TGCAGCGTTGACGGTCAGGGGATTCAAGAGACCCAGTACGTC.

The chain is built from TRBV18 and TRBJ2-2; the match to TRBD2 covers 8 bases. Trimming cost V 8 bases and J 2 bases; bases outside gene matches: 10. The CDR3 consists of 16 residues. In germline, CDR1 is KGHSH, CDR2 LQKENI. The CDR3 protein is CASNVGLARNTGELFF. DNA of the CDR3: TGTGCCAGCAACGTAGGACTAGCTCGAAACACCGGGGAGCTGTTTTTT.

This clonotype came up many times. The chain carries TRBV6-2 or TRBV6-3 and TRBJ2-2; 13 bases are a match to TRBD2. The V gene's germline CDR1 is MNHEY and CDR2 SVGEGT. This CDR3 region has 16 residues. V dropped 6 bases and J dropped 7; count of bases not matched to a gene: 8. This CDR3 reads CASSRTSGRFSGELFF. Here the CDR3 DNA reads TGTGCCAGCAGCCGGACTAGCGGGAGATTCAGCGGGGAGCTGTTTTTT.